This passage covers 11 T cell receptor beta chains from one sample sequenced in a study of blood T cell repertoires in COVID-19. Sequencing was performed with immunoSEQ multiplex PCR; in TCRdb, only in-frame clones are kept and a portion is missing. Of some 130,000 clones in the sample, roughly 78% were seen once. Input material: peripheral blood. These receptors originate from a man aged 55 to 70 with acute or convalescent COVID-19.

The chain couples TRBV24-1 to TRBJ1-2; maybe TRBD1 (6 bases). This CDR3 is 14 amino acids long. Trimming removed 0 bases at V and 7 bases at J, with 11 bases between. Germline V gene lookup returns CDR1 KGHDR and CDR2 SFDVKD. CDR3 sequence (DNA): TGTGCCACCAGTGATTTGAGCAGGGGACGTGGCTACACCTTC. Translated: CATSDLSRGRGYTF.

The CDR3 loop reads CAWSVHLAGTYEQYF. CDR3 sequence (DNA): TGTGCCTGGAGTGTACACCTAGCGGGGACCTACGAGCAGTACTTC. The chain joins TRBV30 to TRBJ2-7; 9 positions match TRBD2. The CDR3 loop spans 15 amino acids. CDR1 is GTSNPN, CDR2 SVGIG, per germline (reference sequence). Unmatched junction bases numbered 5, after V lost 0 bases and J lost 2 bases.

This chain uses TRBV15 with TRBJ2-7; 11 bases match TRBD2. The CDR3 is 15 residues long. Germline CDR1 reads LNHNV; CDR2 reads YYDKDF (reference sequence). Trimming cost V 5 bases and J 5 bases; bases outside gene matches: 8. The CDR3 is CATSLRLAGRHEQYF. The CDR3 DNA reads TGTGCCACCAGCCTTAGACTAGCGGGACGCCACGAGCAGTACTTC. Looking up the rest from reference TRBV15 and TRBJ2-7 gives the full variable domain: DAMVIQNPRYQVTQFGKPVTLSCSQTLNHNVMYWYQQKSSQAPKLLFHYYDKDFNNEADTPDNFQSRRPNTSFCFLDIRSPGLGDTAMYLCATSLRLAGRHEQYFGPGTRLTVT.

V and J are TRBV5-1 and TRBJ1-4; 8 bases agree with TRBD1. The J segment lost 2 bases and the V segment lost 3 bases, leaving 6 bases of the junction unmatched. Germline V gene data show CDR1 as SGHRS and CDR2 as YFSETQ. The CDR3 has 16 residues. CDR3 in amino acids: CASSSKRTGTNEKLFF. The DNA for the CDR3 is TGCGCCAGCAGCTCAAAAAGGACAGGGACTAATGAAAAACTGTTTTTT. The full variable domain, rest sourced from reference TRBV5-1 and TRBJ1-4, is KAGVTQTPRYLIKTRGQQVTLSCSPISGHRSVSWYQQTPGQGLQFLFEYFSETQRNKGNFPGRFSGRQFSNSRSEMNVSTLELGDSALYLCASSSKRTGTNEKLFFGSGTQLSVL.

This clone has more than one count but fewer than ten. CDR3 coding DNA: TGTGCCAGCAGCTTTGCAGGGGGGTTGAACACCGGGGAGCTGTTTTTT. Protein sequence: CASSFAGGLNTGELFF. The chain uses TRBV7-2 and TRBJ2-2, with a weak D call TRBD1 (7 bases). The CDR3 extends over 16 amino acids. V was cut by 3 bases and J by 1 base, with 12 bases left in between. Germline loops: CDR1 SGHTA, CDR2 FQGNSA.

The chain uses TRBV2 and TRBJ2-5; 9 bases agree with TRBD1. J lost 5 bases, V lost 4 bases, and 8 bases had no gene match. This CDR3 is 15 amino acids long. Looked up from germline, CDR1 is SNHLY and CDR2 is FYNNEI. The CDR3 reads CASSARQGVDETQYF. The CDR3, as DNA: TGTGCCAGCAGTGCCCGACAGGGGGTTGACGAGACCCAGTACTTC.

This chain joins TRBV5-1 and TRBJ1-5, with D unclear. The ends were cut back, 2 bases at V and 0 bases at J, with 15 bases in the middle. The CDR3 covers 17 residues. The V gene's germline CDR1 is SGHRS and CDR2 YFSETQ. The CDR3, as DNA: TGCGCCAGCAGCTTCGACGGCGCGGGGAATAGCAATCAGCCCCAGCATTTT. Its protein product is CASSFDGAGNSNQPQHF.

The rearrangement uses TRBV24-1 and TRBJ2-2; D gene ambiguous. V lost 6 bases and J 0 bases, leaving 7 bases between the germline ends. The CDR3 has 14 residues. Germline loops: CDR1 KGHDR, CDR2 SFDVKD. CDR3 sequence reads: CATSPQANTGELFF. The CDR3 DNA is TGTGCCACCAGTCCACAAGCGAACACCGGGGAGCTGTTTTTT.

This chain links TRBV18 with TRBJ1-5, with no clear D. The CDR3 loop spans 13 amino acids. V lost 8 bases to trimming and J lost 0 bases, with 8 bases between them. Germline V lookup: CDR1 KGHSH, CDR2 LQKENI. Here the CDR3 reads CASTEYSNQPQHF. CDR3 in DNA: TGTGCCAGCACAGAGTATAGCAATCAGCCCCAGCATTTT.

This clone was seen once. The CDR3: CASSFGPGSGSPLHF. The CDR3 region has the DNA TGTGCCAGCAGCTTTGGACCGGGGAGTGGTTCACCCCTCCACTTT. J is TRBJ1-6 and V is TRBV11-2; D unresolved. The CDR3 spans 15 residues. Trimming took off 3 bases at V and 9 bases at J, with 15 bases between the two ends. From germline, CDR1 is SGHAT and CDR2 FQNNGV.

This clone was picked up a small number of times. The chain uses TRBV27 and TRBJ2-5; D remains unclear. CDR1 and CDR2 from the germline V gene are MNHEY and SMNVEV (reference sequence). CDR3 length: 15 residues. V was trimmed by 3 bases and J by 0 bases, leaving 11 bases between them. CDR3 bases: TGTGCCAGCAGTTTGTTTGGCAGGCACCAAGAGACCCAGTACTTC. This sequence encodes CASSLFGRHQETQYF.